A selection of T cell receptor beta chains follows, all from one sample in a study of blood T cell repertoires in COVID-19. Clones were read by immunoSEQ multiplex PCR, and TCRdb kept only the in-frame ones, dropping some. The table shows 200,000 to 250,000 clones, with over 75% occurring only once. The source material was peripheral blood. The receptors derive from a woman between 35 and 50 years old with acute or convalescent COVID-19. Both conserved end residues are part of each CDR3. The D gene is left open where the match is weak. Clone size, where shown, is once, few, many, or a class for clones that have expanded.

v_call,j_call,clone_size,d_call,cdr3_nt,cdr3_aa
TRBV27,TRBJ1-5,NA,NA,TGTGCCAGCAGTTTAGGACAGACAGGCAATCAGCCCCAGCATTTT,CASSLGQTGNQPQHF
TRBV7-9,TRBJ2-2,NA,TRBD2,TGTGCCAGCAGCTCAATAGGTAGCGGGGGGGCGAACACCGGGGAGCTGTTTTTT,CASSSIGSGGANTGELFF
TRBV5-1,TRBJ1-2,NA,NA,TGCGCCAGCAGCTTGTCGACAGGCCCGGGCTACACCTTC,CASSLSTGPGYTF
TRBV18,TRBJ2-1,NA,TRBD2,TGTGCCAGCTCACTGGCGGGGGGCCACAATGAGCAGTTCTTC,CASSLAGGHNEQFF
TRBV15,TRBJ2-2,NA,NA,TGTGCCACCAGCAGAGATCGGAGGGCAATCGGGAAAGCCGGGGAGCTGTTTTTT,CATSRDRRAIGKAGELFF
TRBV11-2,TRBJ2-5,NA,NA,TGTGCCAGCAGCTCCGGCCTAGCGAGAGAGACCCAGTACTTC,CASSSGLARETQYF
TRBV5-1,TRBJ2-4,NA,NA,TGCGCCAGCAATGAGGGGGAAAACATTCAGTACTTC,CASNEGENIQYF
TRBV7-6,TRBJ1-2,NA,NA,TGTGCCAGCAGCTTAGTACGGGAGCATGGCTACACCTTC,CASSLVREHGYTF
TRBV28,TRBJ1-1,NA,TRBD1,TGTGCCAGCAGTTTAGGGGGACAGGGGAACACTGAAGCTTTCTTT,CASSLGGQGNTEAFF
TRBV6-5,TRBJ1-2,once,TRBD1,TGTGCCAGCAGTTACTTGGGCAGGGGGCTAGACTATGGCTACACCTTC,CASSYLGRGLDYGYTF
TRBV5-1,TRBJ2-3,NA,NA,TGCGCCAGCAGCTTGGATGGTAGGCAGGATCCCACAGATACGCAGTATTTT,CASSLDGRQDPTDTQYF
TRBV5-1,TRBJ1-1,few,NA,TGCGCCAGCAGCTTGAGCAGGGGAGTTGAAGCTTTCTTT,CASSLSRGVEAFF
TRBV19,TRBJ1-5,NA,NA,TGTGCCAGTAGTATTGAGGGCTCTAATCAGCCCCAGCATTTT,CASSIEGSNQPQHF
TRBV5-1,TRBJ2-3,NA,TRBD2,TGCGCCAGCAGCTTGGAGGCGGGAGCAGATACGCAGTATTTT,CASSLEAGADTQYF
TRBV11-2,TRBJ1-2,NA,NA,TGTGCCAGCAGCGCAGTCGGTACAGACGCTAACTATGGCTACACCTTC,CASSAVGTDANYGYTF
TRBV9,TRBJ1-1,NA,TRBD1,TGTGCCAGCAGCGTTTCTACAGGGGGCTCGACTGAAGCTTTCTTT,CASSVSTGGSTEAFF
TRBV5-1,TRBJ1-2,NA,NA,TGCGCCAGCAGCTTGCAACGAGACAGAAAATTTTATGGCTACACCTTC,CASSLQRDRKFYGYTF
TRBV25-1,TRBJ2-1,once,TRBD1,TGTGCCACAGCCGGTACAGGGGAGAAGCAGTTCTTC,CATAGTGEKQFF
TRBV3-1/TRBV3-2,TRBJ1-1,NA,TRBD1,TGTGCCAGCAGCCAAGACGCCGGGACAGGGCTCACTGAAGCTTTCTTT,CASSQDAGTGLTEAFF
TRBV25-1,TRBJ1-1,NA,NA,TGTGCCAGCAGTGAAAGGGCGGGAACTGAAGCTTTCTTT,CASSERAGTEAFF
TRBV18,TRBJ1-5,NA,TRBD1,TGTGCCAGCTCACTCGAAGGACAGGGGGCTTATCAGCCCCAGCATTTT,CASSLEGQGAYQPQHF
TRBV6-5,TRBJ1-1,NA,NA,TGTGCCAGCAGCCCCTCAGGGGTTGAAGCTTTCTTT,CASSPSGVEAFF
TRBV6-6,TRBJ2-3,once,NA,TGTGCCAGCAGCCGCCCCGGTATGCATACGCAGTATTTT,CASSRPGMHTQYF
TRBV6-5,TRBJ1-4,NA,NA,TGTGCCAGCAGGGCGGGACGGCCTAATGAAAAACTGTTTTTT,CASRAGRPNEKLFF
TRBV9,TRBJ1-2,NA,TRBD1,TGTGCCAGCAGCGTGGCTTTTCCCGGGACAGCCTATGGCTACACCTTC,CASSVAFPGTAYGYTF
TRBV24-1,TRBJ2-3,once,TRBD1,TGTGCCACCAGTGACACGGGACAGGGAGGAGATACGCAGTATTTT,CATSDTGQGGDTQYF
TRBV28,TRBJ1-6,NA,NA,TGTGCCAGCAGAGCACTGGGAGGGAGGAATTCACCCCTCCACTTT,CASRALGGRNSPLHF
TRBV5-1,TRBJ2-3,once,NA,TGCGCCAGCAGCTTGCAGGTGGGCTATAGCACAGATACGCAGTATTTT,CASSLQVGYSTDTQYF
TRBV19,TRBJ1-1,once,NA,TGTGCCAGTAGTATAGGCGGGGTCCCATTGAACACTGAAGCTTTCTTT,CASSIGGVPLNTEAFF
TRBV28,TRBJ2-2,many,NA,TGTGCCAGCAAGGACAGGAACACCGGGGAGCTGTTTTTT,CASKDRNTGELFF
TRBV11-2,TRBJ1-5,NA,TRBD1,TGTGCCAGCAGCCTTACAGGGGCCAATCAGCCCCAGCATTTT,CASSLTGANQPQHF
TRBV9,TRBJ2-5,NA,TRBD2,TGTGCCAGCAGCGGGGGACTATATGGGGGGACCCAGTACTTC,CASSGGLYGGTQYF
TRBV7-3,TRBJ2-3,NA,NA,TGTGCCAGCAGCTTGGCATTGGCAGGGGGCACAGATACGCAGTATTTT,CASSLALAGGTDTQYF
TRBV6-5,TRBJ1-3,NA,NA,TGTGCCAGCAGTTACTCTGAGTTCTCTGGAAACACCATATATTTT,CASSYSEFSGNTIYF
TRBV19,TRBJ1-2,once,TRBD1,TGTGCCAGTGGGGATATCCGGGACAGAGAACCTAACTATGGCTACACCTTC,CASGDIRDREPNYGYTF
TRBV3-1/TRBV3-2,TRBJ1-2,NA,TRBD1,TGTGCCAGCAGCCAAACGACAGGGAACTATGGCTACACCTTC,CASSQTTGNYGYTF
TRBV5-4,TRBJ1-2,NA,NA,TGTGCCAGCAGCCCCGGGGAGACCGTTTACTATGGCTACACCTTC,CASSPGETVYYGYTF
TRBV18,TRBJ1-2,NA,NA,TGTGCCAGCTCACCAGGGACAATCTATGGCTACACCTTC,CASSPGTIYGYTF
TRBV9,TRBJ2-2,NA,TRBD1,TGTGCCAGCAGCGCCCCGACAGGACAGGGGTTGAACACCGGGGAGCTGTTTTTT,CASSAPTGQGLNTGELFF
TRBV15,TRBJ1-2,NA,NA,TGTGCCACCAGCAGAGATAGGGCAGGAGGGGAGAATGGCTACACCTTC,CATSRDRAGGENGYTF
TRBV19,TRBJ1-1,once,NA,TGTGCCAGTAGTATTAGCCGGCATACTGAAGCTTTCTTT,CASSISRHTEAFF